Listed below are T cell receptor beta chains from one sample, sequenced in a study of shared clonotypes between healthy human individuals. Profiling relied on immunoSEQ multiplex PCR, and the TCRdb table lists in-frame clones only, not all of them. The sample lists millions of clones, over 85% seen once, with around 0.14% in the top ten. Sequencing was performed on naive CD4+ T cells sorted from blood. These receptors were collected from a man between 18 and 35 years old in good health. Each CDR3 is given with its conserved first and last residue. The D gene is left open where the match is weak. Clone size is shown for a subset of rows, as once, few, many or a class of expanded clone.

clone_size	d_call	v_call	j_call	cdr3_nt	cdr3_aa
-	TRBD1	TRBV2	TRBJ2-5	TGTGCCAGCAGGGTATTACAGGGGGCAGAGGAGACCCAGTACTTC	CASRVLQGAEETQYF
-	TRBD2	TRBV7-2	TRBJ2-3	TGTGCCAGCAGCTTAGGTTGGACTAGCGGCACAGATACGCAGTATTTT	CASSLGWTSGTDTQYF
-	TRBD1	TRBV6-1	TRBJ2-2	TGTGCCAGCAGTGCGAACAGGGGGCTCGGCGGGGAGCTGTTTTTT	CASSANRGLGGELFF
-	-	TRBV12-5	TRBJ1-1	TGTGCTAGTTCCCCAGGGCTGAACACTGAAGCTTTCTTT	CASSPGLNTEAFF
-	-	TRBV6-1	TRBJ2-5	TGTGCCAGCAGCGCGGACACCCCTCCGGGGACCCAGTACTTC	CASSADTPPGTQYF
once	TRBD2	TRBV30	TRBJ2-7	TGTGCCTGGAGTGTACTAGCGGGAGGGCCCTCCAACGAGCAGTACTTC	CAWSVLAGGPSNEQYF
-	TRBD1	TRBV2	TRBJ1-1	TGTGCCAGCAGTTTACACAGGGGGGTGAACACTGAAGCTTTCTTT	CASSLHRGVNTEAFF
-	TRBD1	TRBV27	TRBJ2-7	TGTGCCAGCAGTTTATCGGGGACAGGGCAACGTACCTACGAGCAGTACTTC	CASSLSGTGQRTYEQYF
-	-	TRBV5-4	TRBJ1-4	TGTGCCAGCAGCTTAGCTCCAGGGGTATCTAATGAAAAACTGTTTTTT	CASSLAPGVSNEKLFF
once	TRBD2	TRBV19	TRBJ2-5	TGTGCCAGTAGCTCTAGCGGGGTGGAGACCCAGTACTTC	CASSSSGVETQYF
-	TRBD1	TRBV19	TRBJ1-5	TGTGCCAGTATTCCAGCAGGGGGTAATCAGCCCCAGCATTTT	CASIPAGGNQPQHF
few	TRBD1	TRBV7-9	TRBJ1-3	TGTGCCAGCAGCCTTACAGGGGTTGGAAACACCATATATTTT	CASSLTGVGNTIYF
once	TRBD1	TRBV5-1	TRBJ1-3	TGCGCCAGCAGCTTGGGTCGGGACAGTACCTCTGGAAACACCATATATTTT	CASSLGRDSTSGNTIYF
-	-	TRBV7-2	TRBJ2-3	TGTGCCGGTTCGGGCGGGAGCACAGATACGCAGTATTTT	CAGSGGSTDTQYF
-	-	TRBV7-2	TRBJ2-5	TGTGCCAGCAGCTTAGGGCAGCGCGGGGAGACCCAGTACTTC	CASSLGQRGETQYF
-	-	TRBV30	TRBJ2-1	TGTGCCTGGAGTGTAGGTATGGCGGGGGCCTTTTACAATGAGCAGTTCTTC	CAWSVGMAGAFYNEQFF
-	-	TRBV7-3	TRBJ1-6	TGTGCCAGCAGCACCAACGGCCCTAGCTCCTATAATTCACCCCTCCACTTT	CASSTNGPSSYNSPLHF
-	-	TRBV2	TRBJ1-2	TGTGCCAGCAGATTCGAAACAAAAGGGTATGGCTACACCTTC	CASRFETKGYGYTF
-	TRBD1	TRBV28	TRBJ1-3	TGTGCCAGCAGTACCGGGACAGGGTACGGAAACACCATATATTTT	CASSTGTGYGNTIYF
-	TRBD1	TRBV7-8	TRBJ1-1	TGTGCCAGCAGCTTTGCCAGGGGGCCGGTCACTGAAGCTTTCTTT	CASSFARGPVTEAFF
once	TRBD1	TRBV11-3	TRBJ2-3	TGTGCCAGCAGCCCCGGACAGGGAGGAGATACGCAGTATTTT	CASSPGQGGDTQYF
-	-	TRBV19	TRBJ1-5	TGTGCCAGTAGTCCCCCAGGGTTCGAGGGGCGTCAGCCCCAGCATTTT	CASSPPGFEGRQPQHF
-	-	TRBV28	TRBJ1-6	TGTGCCAGCAGTGACTCCCGGGGGCAACATTCACCCCTCCACTTT	CASSDSRGQHSPLHF
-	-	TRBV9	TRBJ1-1	TGTGCCAGCAGCGCCGGGGGGACTGAAGCTTTCTTT	CASSAGGTEAFF
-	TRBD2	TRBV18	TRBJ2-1	TGTGCCAGCTCACCACTTCCCAGCGGGAGGTACAATGAGCAGTTCTTC	CASSPLPSGRYNEQFF
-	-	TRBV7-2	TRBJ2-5	TGTGCCAGCAGCCCCCAAAGGGTCAGCCAAGAGACCCAGTACTTC	CASSPQRVSQETQYF
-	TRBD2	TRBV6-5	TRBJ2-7	TGTGCCAGCAGTTACAGTACTAGCGGAAAAACCTACGAGCAGTACTTC	CASSYSTSGKTYEQYF
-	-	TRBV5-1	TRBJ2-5	TGCGCCAGCAGCTCTGGGACACCTCAGGGGGAGACCCAGTACTTC	CASSSGTPQGETQYF
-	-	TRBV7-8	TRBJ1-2	TGTGCCAGCAGCCTAACAAGTAACTATGGCTACACCTTC	CASSLTSNYGYTF
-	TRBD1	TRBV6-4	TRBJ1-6	TGTGCCAGCAGTGTTTCCGGGACAGATAATTCACCCCTCCACTTT	CASSVSGTDNSPLHF